This T cell receptor (beta chain) was observed in a study of post-analysis software for immune sequencing data. Study at large: Relapsing-remitting, secondary progressive and progressive-relapsing multiple sclerosis were all included among the disease courses. Regarding the study as a whole: In patients, TRBV5-6, TRBV5-1 and TRBV20-1 belonged to roughly 5 TRBV segments found more frequently than in controls. Significantly lower normalized Chao1 diversity was found in patients with multiple sclerosis relative to controls.

Germline CDR1 and CDR2: LGHDT and YNNKEL (reference sequence). The CDR3 is 14 residues long. V gave up 10 bases and J gave up 3 bases; unmatched junction bases: 6. Details on this clonotype: Its antigen is unknown.

Incorporated into the TCR beta cDNA libraries were unique molecular identifiers, which served to reduce PCR and sequencing biases. Between roughly 0.95 and 10 million T cells gave rise to around 500,000 cDNA molecules. MiXCR, run by TCRdb on the PCR reads, gives a single entry per CDR3 protein. The sample includes about 200,000 distinct CDR3 sequences, roughly 28% of them seen just once. This sequence originates from a girl aged 2-17 years with multiple sclerosis. What was sequenced was blood. The chain is built from TRBV3-1 and TRBJ2-1; 10 nucleotides line up with TRBD2. The CDR3 loop is CAIGLAENYNEQFF. In DNA, the CDR3 is TGTGCCATCGGACTAGCGGAGAACTACAATGAGCAGTTCTTC.